The sample holds a few counts of the clone carrying this TCR beta chain. Antigen specificity is unknown. The CDR3 loop spans 14 amino acids. The V gene's germline CDR1 is SGHRS and CDR2 YFSETQ. Between the trimmed V and J ends, which lost 0 bases and 4 bases, there was a span of 11 bases. This sample was included in a study of T-cell memory formation after mild COVID-19. TCRdb re-called the 5' RACE reads through MiXCR, storing one row per CDR3 protein. The table has about 140,000 distinct CDR3 sequences, more than 13% seen once. Overall study findings and caveats: There were some responding clones in pre-infection memory, which suggested that cross-reactive memory had joined.

Material for sequencing was PBMCs or a T cell subset sorted from them (not recorded which). The chain combines TRBV5-1 with TRBJ2-7; D unclear. This clonotype originated in an adult woman who had mild COVID-19 (a few samples of this study predate the infection). Cell type and time point are not known. The CDR3 region is CASSLAGWGYEQYF. CDR3 DNA: TGCGCCAGCAGCTTGGCCGGTTGGGGTTACGAGCAGTACTTC. Full variable domain (outside the CDR3, taken from reference TRBV5-1 and TRBJ2-7): KAGVTQTPRYLIKTRGQQVTLSCSPISGHRSVSWYQQTPGQGLQFLFEYFSETQRNKGNFPGRFSGRQFSNSRSEMNVSTLELGDSALYLCASSLAGWGYEQYFGPGTRLTVT.